The 15 T cell receptor beta chains below come from one sample, sequenced in a study of T cell repertoires in aging, cancer and after chemotherapy. Rearranged V-D-J TRB sequences were amplified with a mixed TRB-A/B primer pool. TCRdb re-derived calls from the multiplex PCR reads in MiXCR, one entry per CDR3 protein. This sample yields about 3,100 distinct CDR3 sequences, of which about 35% are seen a single time; approximately 9.6% belongs to the top ten. Peripheral blood genomic DNA, not sorted cells or RNA, was the template. The sequenced sample consisted of blood. These receptors all stem from a human donor with a solid tumor.

Concerning this clonotype itself: One base away lies a much larger clone, so this may be a sequencing read error. The rearrangement uses TRBV20-1 and TRBJ2-5; no reliable D call. CDR1 and CDR2 (germline): DFQATT, SNEGSKA (reference sequence). This CDR3 has 13 amino acids. Trimming left V 4 bases short and J 1 base short, with 10 bases between. CDR3 region: CSAKDLVQETQYF. DNA for the CDR3: TGCAGTGCTAAAGATCTAGTCCAAGAGACCCAGTACTTC.

A few counts support this clonotype. The chain uses TRBV20-1 and TRBJ2-1; TRBD2 aligns across 10 bases. This CDR3 is built from 17 residues. Per germline, CDR1 DFQATT and CDR2 SNEGSKA (reference sequence). The J segment lost 9 bases and the V segment lost 0 bases, leaving 14 bases of the junction unmatched. The CDR3: CSAREVRRASGRVEQFF. The CDR3 DNA sequence: TGCAGTGCTAGAGAAGTTCGGAGGGCTAGCGGGAGAGTTGAGCAGTTCTTC.

By share, this clonotype counts as large. The junction does not match germline at one end; this may be a read error. The genes are TRBV29-1 and TRBJ2-1; 11 nucleotides agree with TRBD2. CDR3 length: 12 amino acids. The germline CDR1 and CDR2 sequences are SQVTM and ANQGSEA. The CDR3 coding sequence is TGCAGCGCCGGTCGGACTAGCGGGTCGACGAGCTTC. Its translation is CSAGRTSGSTSF.

This clonotype was seen only a few times. CDR3 nucleotides: TGTGCCAGTGCCGCTCCGGGACTCGCCGGTGGAGATACGCAGTATTTT. Its translation: CASAAPGLAGGDTQYF. The J gene is TRBJ2-3, the V gene TRBV19; tentatively, D is TRBD2 (6 bases). Trimming took off 8 bases at V and 5 bases at J, with 23 bases between the two ends. CDR1 and CDR2 from the germline V gene are LNHDA and SQIVND (reference sequence). CDR3 length: 16 amino acids.

V and J are TRBV19 and TRBJ2-7, with TRBD1 identical over 9 bases. The CDR3 is 16 residues long. After removal of 2 bases from V and 4 bases from J, the junction contained 9 bases not matched to a gene. The V gene's germline CDR1 is LNHDA and CDR2 SQIVND (reference sequence). CDR3 region: CASSIKTGTGLYEQYF. CDR3 in DNA: TGTGCCAGTAGTATAAAAACCGGGACAGGGCTATACGAGCAGTACTTC.

This clonotype turned up a few times. The chain is built from TRBV12-3 or TRBV12-4 and TRBJ2-1, with 10 bases aligning to TRBD2. The CDR3 sequence is 16 residues long. V gave up 6 bases and J gave up 3 bases; unmatched junction bases: 8. The CDR3 DNA is TGTGCCAGCAGGACCAGCGGGGGGGCCCTCTACAATGAGCAGTTCTTC. Its protein product is CASRTSGGALYNEQFF.

By sample share, this clonotype is medium-sized. V gene TRBV6-5 combines with J gene TRBJ1-2, with D possibly matching TRBD1 (6 bases). CDR3 length: 14 residues. CDR1 and CDR2 from the germline V gene are MNHEY and SVGAGI. V lost 4 bases to trimming and J lost 3 bases, with 12 bases between them. The CDR3 loop reads CASSFTGRDYGYTF. The CDR3 region has the DNA TGTGCCAGCAGTTTTACAGGGAGGGACTATGGCTACACCTTC.

The J gene is TRBJ2-7, the V gene TRBV6-2 or TRBV6-3; TRBD2 matches at 11 bases. Germline V gene data show CDR1 as MNHEY and CDR2 as SVGEGT. The CDR3 is made up of 14 amino acids. V shed 2 bases and J 3 bases; nucleotides not matched to a gene: 0. The CDR3 coding sequence is TGTGCCAGCAGTTACACTAGCGGGAGCTACGAGCAGTACTTC. Its protein is CASSYTSGSYEQYF.

This clonotype was recorded a few times. The V gene is TRBV27, the J gene TRBJ1-4; D gene unclear. Trimming took off 6 bases at V and 2 bases at J, with 10 bases between the two ends. Germline V gene sequence: CDR1 MNHEY, CDR2 SMNVEV (reference sequence). The length of the CDR3 is 14 residues. CDR3 DNA: TGTGCCAGCAGCCCCCTCAATACTAATGAAAAACTGTTTTTT. Translating gives CASSPLNTNEKLFF. The whole variable domain, remainder taken from reference TRBV27 and TRBJ1-4, is EAQVTQNPRYLITVTGKKLTVTCSQNMNHEYMSWYRQDPGLGLRQIYYSMNVEVTDKGDVPEGYKVSRKEKRNFPLILESPSPNQTSLYFCASSPLNTNEKLFFGSGTQLSVL.

The V gene is TRBV6-5, the J gene TRBJ2-7, with 7 positions matching TRBD1. CDR1 is MNHEY and CDR2 is SVGAGI in the germline V gene. CDR3 length equals 15 residues. Trimming took 5 bases from V and 7 from J; bases not matched to a gene: 14. CDR3 residues: CASSIPGQVPFEQYF. CDR3 bases: TGTGCCAGCAGTATACCTGGACAGGTTCCTTTTGAGCAGTACTTC.

This clonotype ranks as large. The chain employs TRBV29-1 and TRBJ1-5; 11 positions match TRBD1. CDR1 is SQVTM, CDR2 ANQGSEA, per germline. Trimming removed 2 bases from V and 4 bases from J; junction bases left unmatched: 4. This CDR3 has 15 residues. In DNA form, the CDR3 reads TGCAGCGTTGAAATAGGGACAGGGGGGAATCAGCCCCAGCATTTT. Its protein is CSVEIGTGGNQPQHF.

The chain carries TRBV6-1 and TRBJ2-1, with TRBD2 matching over 13 bases. From germline, CDR1 is MNHNS and CDR2 SASEGT. V shed 7 bases and J 3 bases; nucleotides not matched to a gene: 6. The CDR3 is made up of 16 amino acids. The CDR3 here is CASITSGGAYYNEQFF. In DNA form, the CDR3 reads TGTGCCAGCATTACTAGCGGGGGGGCCTACTACAATGAGCAGTTCTTC.

This clonotype was found once. The chain couples TRBV5-4 to TRBJ1-1; D is unresolved. The CDR3 consists of 15 residues. Per germline, CDR1 SGHNT and CDR2 YYREEE (reference sequence). V shed 7 bases and J shed 1 base, with 17 bases lying between them. CDR3 nucleotides: TGTGCCAGCGGCATGGGAGGTGGGAGGAACACTGAAGCTTTCTTT. Translated, it gives CASGMGGGRNTEAFF.

The chain combines TRBV27 with TRBJ2-6; TRBD1 matches at 12 bases. CDR1 MNHEY and CDR2 SMNVEV come from the germline V gene (reference sequence). The CDR3 loop spans 18 amino acids. Unmatched junction bases numbered 8, after V lost 6 bases and J lost 2 bases. The CDR3 protein is CASSRGQGAIPGANVLTF. The CDR3 DNA is TGTGCCAGCAGCAGGGGACAGGGGGCAATCCCTGGGGCCAACGTCCTGACTTTC.

This chain links TRBV7-6 with TRBJ2-2; D is uncertain. This CDR3 has 18 residues. V lost 4 bases and J lost 3, with 21 bases in between. The V gene's germline CDR1 is SGHVS and CDR2 FNYEAQ. CDR3 residues: CASSSPSFRRMDTGELFF. The CDR3 bases are TGTGCCAGCAGCTCGCCGAGTTTTCGCAGGATGGACACCGGGGAGCTGTTTTTT.